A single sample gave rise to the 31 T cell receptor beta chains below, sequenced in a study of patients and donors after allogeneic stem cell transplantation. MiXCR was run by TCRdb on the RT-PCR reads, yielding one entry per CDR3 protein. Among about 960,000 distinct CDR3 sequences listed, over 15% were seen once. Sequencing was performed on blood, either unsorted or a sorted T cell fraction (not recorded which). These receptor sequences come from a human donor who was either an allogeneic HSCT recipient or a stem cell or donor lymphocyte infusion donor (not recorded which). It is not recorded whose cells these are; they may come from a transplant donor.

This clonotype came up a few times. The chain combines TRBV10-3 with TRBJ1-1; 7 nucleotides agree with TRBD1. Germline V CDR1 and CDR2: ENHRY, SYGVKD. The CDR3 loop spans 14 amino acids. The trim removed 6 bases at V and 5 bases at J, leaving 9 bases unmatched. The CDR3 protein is CAIRENRGETEAFF. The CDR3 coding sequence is TGTGCCATCAGGGAGAACAGGGGAGAAACTGAAGCTTTCTTT.

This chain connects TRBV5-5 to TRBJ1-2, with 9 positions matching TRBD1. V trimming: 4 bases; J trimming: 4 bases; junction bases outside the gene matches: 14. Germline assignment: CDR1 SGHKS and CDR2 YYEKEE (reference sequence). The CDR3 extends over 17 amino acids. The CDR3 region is CASSQRTGARGAYGYTF. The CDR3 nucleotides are TGTGCCAGCAGCCAGAGGACAGGGGCACGCGGGGCCTATGGCTACACCTTC.

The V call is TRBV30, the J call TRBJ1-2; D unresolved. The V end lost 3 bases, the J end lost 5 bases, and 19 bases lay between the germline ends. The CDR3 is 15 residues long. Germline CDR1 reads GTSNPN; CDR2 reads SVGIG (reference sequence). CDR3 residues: CAWSAHLEFSYGYTF. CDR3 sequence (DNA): TGTGCCTGGAGCGCCCACCTCGAGTTTTCGTATGGCTACACCTTC.

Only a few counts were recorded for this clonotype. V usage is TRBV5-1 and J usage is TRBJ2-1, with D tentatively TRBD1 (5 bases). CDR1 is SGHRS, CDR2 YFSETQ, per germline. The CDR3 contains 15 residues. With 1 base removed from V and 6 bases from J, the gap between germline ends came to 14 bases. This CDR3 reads CASSLKGIWGNEQFF. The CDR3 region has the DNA TGCGCCAGCAGCTTGAAGGGGATCTGGGGCAATGAGCAGTTCTTC.

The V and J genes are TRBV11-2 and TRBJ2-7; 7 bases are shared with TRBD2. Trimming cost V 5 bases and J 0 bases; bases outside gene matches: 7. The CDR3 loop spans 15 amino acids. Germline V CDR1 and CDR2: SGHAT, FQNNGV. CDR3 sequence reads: CASSKGGLSSYEQYF. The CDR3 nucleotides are TGTGCCAGCAGCAAGGGAGGGCTCAGCTCCTACGAGCAGTACTTC. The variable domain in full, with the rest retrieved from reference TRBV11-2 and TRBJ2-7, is EAGVAQSPRYKIIEKRQSVAFWCNPISGHATLYWYQQILGQGPKLLIQFQNNGVVDDSQLPKDRFSAERLKGVDSTLKIQPAKLEDSAVYLCASSKGGLSSYEQYFGPGTRLTVT.

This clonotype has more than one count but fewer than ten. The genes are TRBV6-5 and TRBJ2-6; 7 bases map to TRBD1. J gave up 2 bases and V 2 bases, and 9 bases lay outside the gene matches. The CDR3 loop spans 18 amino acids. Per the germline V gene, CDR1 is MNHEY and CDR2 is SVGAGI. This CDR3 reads CASSYGGQFRAGANVLTF. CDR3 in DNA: TGTGCCAGCAGTTACGGGGGACAGTTTCGCGCTGGGGCCAACGTCCTGACTTTC.

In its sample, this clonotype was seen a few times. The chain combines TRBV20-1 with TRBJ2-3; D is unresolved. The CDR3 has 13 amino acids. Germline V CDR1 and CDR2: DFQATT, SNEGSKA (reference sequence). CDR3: CSPTLPGGGTQYF. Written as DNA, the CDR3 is TGCAGCCCCACCCTCCCGGGCGGCGGTACGCAGTATTTT.

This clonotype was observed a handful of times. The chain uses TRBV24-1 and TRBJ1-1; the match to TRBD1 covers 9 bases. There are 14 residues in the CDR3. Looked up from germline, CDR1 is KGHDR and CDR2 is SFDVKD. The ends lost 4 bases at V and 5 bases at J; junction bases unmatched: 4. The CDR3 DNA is TGTGCCACCAGTGAACCTGACAGGGGGACTGAAGCTTTCTTT. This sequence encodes CATSEPDRGTEAFF.

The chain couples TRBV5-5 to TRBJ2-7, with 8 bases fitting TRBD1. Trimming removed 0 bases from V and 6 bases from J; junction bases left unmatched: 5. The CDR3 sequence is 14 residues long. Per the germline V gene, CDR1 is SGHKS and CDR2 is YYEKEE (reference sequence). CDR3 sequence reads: CASSLVQGASEQYF. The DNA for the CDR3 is TGTGCCAGCAGCTTGGTGCAGGGGGCTTCCGAGCAGTACTTC.

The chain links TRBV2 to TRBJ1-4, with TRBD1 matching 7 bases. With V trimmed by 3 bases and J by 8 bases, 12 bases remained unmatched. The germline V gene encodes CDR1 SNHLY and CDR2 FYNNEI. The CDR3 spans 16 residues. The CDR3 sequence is CASSDYHRGSGEKLFF. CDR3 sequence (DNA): TGTGCCAGCAGTGACTACCACAGGGGATCGGGGGAAAAACTGTTTTTT.

CDR3 region: CASSRGGPKSEQYF. The CDR3 coding sequence is TGTGCCAGCAGCAGGGGGGGCCCAAAGAGCGAGCAGTACTTC. This rearrangement joins TRBV6-2 or TRBV6-3 to TRBJ2-7, with D perhaps being TRBD1 or TRBD2 (7 bases each). V lost 6 bases to trimming and J lost 6 bases, with 18 bases between them. CDR3 size: 14 residues. Germline V CDR1 and CDR2: MNHEY, SVGEGT.

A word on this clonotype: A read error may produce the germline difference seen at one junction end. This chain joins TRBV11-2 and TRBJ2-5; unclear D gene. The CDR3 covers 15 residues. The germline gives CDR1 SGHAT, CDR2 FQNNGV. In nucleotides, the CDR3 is TGCGCCAGCAGCACCTACCGGGCCATACAAGAGACCCAGTACTTC. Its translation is CASSTYRAIQETQYF.

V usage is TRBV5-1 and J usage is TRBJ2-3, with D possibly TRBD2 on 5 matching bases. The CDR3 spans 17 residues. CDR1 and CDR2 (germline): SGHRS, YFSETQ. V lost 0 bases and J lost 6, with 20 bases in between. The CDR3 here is CASSLGPREARGDTQYF. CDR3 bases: TGCGCCAGCAGCTTGGGGCCCCGGGAAGCCCGAGGGGATACGCAGTATTTT.

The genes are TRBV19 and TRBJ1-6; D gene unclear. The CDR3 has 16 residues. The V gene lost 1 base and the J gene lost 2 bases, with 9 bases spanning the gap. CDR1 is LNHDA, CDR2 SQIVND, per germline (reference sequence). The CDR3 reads CASSIAGVTYNSPLHF. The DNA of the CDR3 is TGTGCCAGTAGTATAGCTGGGGTGACCTATAATTCACCCCTCCACTTT.

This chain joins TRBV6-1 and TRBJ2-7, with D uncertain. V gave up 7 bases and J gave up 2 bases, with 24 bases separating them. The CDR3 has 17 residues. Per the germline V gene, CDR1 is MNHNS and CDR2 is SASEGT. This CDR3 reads CASIGVVGSPPTYEQYF. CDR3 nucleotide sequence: TGTGCCAGCATTGGGGTTGTCGGTTCCCCTCCTACCTACGAGCAGTACTTC.

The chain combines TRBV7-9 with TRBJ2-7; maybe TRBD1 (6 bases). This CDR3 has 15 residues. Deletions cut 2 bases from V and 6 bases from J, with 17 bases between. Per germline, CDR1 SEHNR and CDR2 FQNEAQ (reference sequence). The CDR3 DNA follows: TGTGCCAGCAGCTTACGCAGGGGACCCATTCTCGAGCAGTACTTC. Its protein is CASSLRRGPILEQYF.

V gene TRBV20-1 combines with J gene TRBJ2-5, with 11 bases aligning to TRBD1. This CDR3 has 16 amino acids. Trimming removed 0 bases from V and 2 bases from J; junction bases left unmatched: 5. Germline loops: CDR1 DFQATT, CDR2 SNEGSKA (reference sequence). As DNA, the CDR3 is TGCAGTGCTAGAGACCCCCGGGACAGGGGGCAAGAGACCCAGTACTTC. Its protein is CSARDPRDRGQETQYF.

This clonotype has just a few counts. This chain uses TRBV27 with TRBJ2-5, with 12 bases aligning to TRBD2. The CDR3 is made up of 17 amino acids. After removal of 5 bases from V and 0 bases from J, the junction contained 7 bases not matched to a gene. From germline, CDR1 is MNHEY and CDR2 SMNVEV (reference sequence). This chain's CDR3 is CASSPTPSGRDQETQYF. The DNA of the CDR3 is TGTGCCAGCAGTCCGACTCCTAGCGGGAGGGACCAAGAGACCCAGTACTTC.

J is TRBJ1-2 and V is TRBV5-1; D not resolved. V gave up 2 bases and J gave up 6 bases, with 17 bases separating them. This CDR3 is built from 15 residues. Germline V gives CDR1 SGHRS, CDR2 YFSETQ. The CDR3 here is CASSLFSRTPDGYTF. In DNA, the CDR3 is TGCGCCAGCAGCTTATTCAGCCGCACGCCGGATGGCTACACCTTC.

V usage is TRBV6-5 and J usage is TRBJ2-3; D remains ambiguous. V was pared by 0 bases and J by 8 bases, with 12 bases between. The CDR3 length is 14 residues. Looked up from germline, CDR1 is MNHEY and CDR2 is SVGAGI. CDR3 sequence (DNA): TGTGCCAGCAGTTACTCCGCTTCCCTAGTTACGCAGTATTTT. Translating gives CASSYSASLVTQYF.

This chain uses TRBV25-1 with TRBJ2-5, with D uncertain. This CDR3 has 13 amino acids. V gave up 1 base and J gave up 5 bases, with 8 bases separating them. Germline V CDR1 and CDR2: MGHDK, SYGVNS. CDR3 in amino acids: CASSELVAETQYF. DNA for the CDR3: TGTGCCAGCAGTGAATTAGTGGCGGAGACCCAGTACTTC. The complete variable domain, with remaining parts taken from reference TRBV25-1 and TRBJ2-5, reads EADIYQTPRYLVIGTGKKITLECSQTMGHDKMYWYQQDPGMELHLIHYSYGVNSTEKGDLSSESTVSRIRTEHFPLTLESARPSHTSQYLCASSELVAETQYFGPGTRLLVL.

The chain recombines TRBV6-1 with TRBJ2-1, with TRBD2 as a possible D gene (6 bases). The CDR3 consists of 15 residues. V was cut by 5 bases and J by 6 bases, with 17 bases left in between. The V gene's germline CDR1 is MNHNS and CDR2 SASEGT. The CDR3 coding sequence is TGTGCCAGCAGTCACACCGGGGGTACCAGCAATGAGCAGTTCTTC. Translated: CASSHTGGTSNEQFF.

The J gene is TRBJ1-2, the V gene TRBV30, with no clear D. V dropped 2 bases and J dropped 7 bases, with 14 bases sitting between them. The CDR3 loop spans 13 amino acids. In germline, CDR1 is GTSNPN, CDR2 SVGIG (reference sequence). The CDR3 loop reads CAWSPTVAGGYTF. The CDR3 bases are TGTGCCTGGAGTCCAACCGTCGCTGGTGGCTACACCTTC.

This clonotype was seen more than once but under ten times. The CDR3 DNA follows: TGCAGTGCTAGAGACCTAGCGGGGAGCTCCTACAATGAGCAGTTCTTC. Encoded protein: CSARDLAGSSYNEQFF. This chain connects TRBV20-1 to TRBJ2-1, with 9 bases fitting TRBD2. This CDR3 comprises 16 residues. After removal of 0 bases from V and 0 bases from J, the junction contained 3 bases not matched to a gene. Germline CDR1 and CDR2: DFQATT and SNEGSKA (reference sequence).

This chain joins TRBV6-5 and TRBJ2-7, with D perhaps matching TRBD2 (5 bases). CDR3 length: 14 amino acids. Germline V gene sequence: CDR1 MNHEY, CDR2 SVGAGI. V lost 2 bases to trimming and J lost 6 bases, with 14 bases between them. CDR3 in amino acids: CASSYGPLATEQYF. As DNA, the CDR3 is TGTGCCAGCAGTTACGGCCCCTTAGCGACCGAGCAGTACTTC.

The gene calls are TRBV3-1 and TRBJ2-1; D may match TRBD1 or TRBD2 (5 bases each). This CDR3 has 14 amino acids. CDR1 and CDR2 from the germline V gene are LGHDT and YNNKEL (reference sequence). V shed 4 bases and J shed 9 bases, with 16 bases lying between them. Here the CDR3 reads CASSPTYGGSEQFF. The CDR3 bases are TGTGCCAGCAGCCCGACATATGGGGGAAGTGAGCAGTTCTTC.

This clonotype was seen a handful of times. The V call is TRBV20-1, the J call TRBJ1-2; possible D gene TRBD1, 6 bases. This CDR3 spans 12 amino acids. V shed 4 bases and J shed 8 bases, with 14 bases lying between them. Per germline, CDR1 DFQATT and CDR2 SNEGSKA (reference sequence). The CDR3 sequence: CSAIVGAEGYTF. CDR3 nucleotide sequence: TGCAGTGCTATTGTGGGGGCGGAAGGCTACACCTTC.

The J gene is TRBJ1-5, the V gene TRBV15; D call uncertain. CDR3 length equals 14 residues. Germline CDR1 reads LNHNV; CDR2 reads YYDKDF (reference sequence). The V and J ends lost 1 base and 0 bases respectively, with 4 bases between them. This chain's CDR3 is CATSRGYSNQPQHF. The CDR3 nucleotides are TGTGCCACCAGCAGAGGGTATAGCAATCAGCCCCAGCATTTT.

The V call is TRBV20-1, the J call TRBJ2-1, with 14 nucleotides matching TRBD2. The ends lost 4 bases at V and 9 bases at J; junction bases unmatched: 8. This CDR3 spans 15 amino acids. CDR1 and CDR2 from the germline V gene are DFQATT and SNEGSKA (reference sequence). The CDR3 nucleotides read TGCAGTGCTACGCCGGGACTAGCGGGAGTGAGTGAGCAGTTCTTC. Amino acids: CSATPGLAGVSEQFF.

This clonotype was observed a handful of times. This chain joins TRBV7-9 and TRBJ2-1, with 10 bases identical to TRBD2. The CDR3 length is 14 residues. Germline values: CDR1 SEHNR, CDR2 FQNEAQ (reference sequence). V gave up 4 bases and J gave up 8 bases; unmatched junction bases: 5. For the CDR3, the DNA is TGTGCCAGCAGCTCTAAGCGGGAGGGGGATGAGCAGTTCTTC. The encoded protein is CASSSKREGDEQFF.

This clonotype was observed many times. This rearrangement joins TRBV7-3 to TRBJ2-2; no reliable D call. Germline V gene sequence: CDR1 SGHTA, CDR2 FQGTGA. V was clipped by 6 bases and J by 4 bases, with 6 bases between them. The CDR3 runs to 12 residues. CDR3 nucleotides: TGTGCCAGCAGTTCGTCCACCGGGGAGCTGTTTTTT. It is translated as CASSSSTGELFF.